This T cell receptor (beta chain) stems from a study of sequential checkpoint blockade in melanoma. Sequenced by immunoSEQ multiplex PCR; TCRdb stores in-frame clones only, minus some. The table lists roughly 31,000 clones, approximately 86% of them singletons. This CDR3 has 15 residues. V was pared by 5 bases and J by 1 base, with 13 bases between. Per germline, CDR1 MDHEN and CDR2 SYDVKM. Stated treatment: randomized to nivolumab then ipilimumab (arm A) or the reverse (arm B). The sample was CD8+ T cells sorted from blood (inferred from file names), taken from a patient given nivolumab and ipilimumab in sequence. The rearrangement joins TRBV28 to TRBJ2-3; tentative D call: TRBD2 (5 bases). The sequence was collected from a human donor with melanoma. CDR3 in DNA: TGTGCCAGCAGTCATGGGCTAGCTCGCACAGATACGCAGTATTTT. It translates to CASSHGLARTDTQYF.